The subject of this entry is one T cell receptor (beta chain). The antigen is undetermined. The data were taken from a study of T cell responses to AZD1222 COVID-19 vaccine. The CDR3 totals 13 residues. In germline, CDR1 is MNHEY, CDR2 SMNVEV (reference sequence). V lost 6 bases and J lost 2, with 8 bases in between. Overall study findings and caveats: Regions 160-218 and 743-854 dominated among vaccine-associated CD4 TCRs spanning spike. In a largely white British group with more females than males, clonal diversity was possibly underestimated.

Generated by immunoSEQ multiplex PCR, the TCRdb table keeps only in-frame clones and is missing some. The repertoire holds fewer than 120,000 clones, more than 90% seen once, with 2% to 2.5% in the top ten. The receptor's source is an adult who received the AZD1222 COVID-19 vaccine. The rearrangement joins TRBV27 to TRBJ1-3; the D is unclear. The sample here was peripheral blood, taken 28 days after the second AZD1222 dose. The CDR3 sequence: CASRPRPGNTIYF. The CDR3 coding sequence is TGTGCCAGCAGGCCCCGACCTGGAAACACCATATATTTT.